This T cell receptor beta chain was identified in a study of Graves' ophthalmopathy and Graves' hyperthyroidism. Study observations and caveats: A 13-signature model separated ophthalmopathy from stable hyperthyroidism, 85% to 90% sensitivity, approximately 84% specificity. Sensitivity of under 71% and specificity of 72.22% were achieved by the model that predicted ophthalmopathy progression.

Germline CDR1 is SGHTA and CDR2 is FQGNSA. J was trimmed by 7 bases and V by 5 bases; bases with no gene match: 10. The CDR3 sequence is 16 residues long. The authors amplified TCR beta CDR3 regions from RNA transcripts. In the first round, RT-PCR was carried out with HTBI primers, and a multiplex PCR formed the second round. From the multiplex PCR reads, TCRdb called clonotypes with MiXCR, one entry per CDR3 protein. The table shows 1 million to 1.3 million distinct CDR3 sequences, with about 40% occurring only once. This clonotype was detected many times. The antigen is not known. Clinical symptoms, serum thyroxine, TRAb, thyroid ultrasound and orbital computed tomography determined diagnosis.

The chain uses TRBV7-2 and TRBJ2-7; 14 bases align to TRBD2. This sequence was found in an adult man with Graves' hyperthyroidism. The sequenced sample consisted of peripheral blood or thyroid tissue (not recorded which). The CDR3 loop is CASSVTPGLAGVEQYF. The CDR3 DNA is TGTGCCAGCAGCGTTACACCGGGACTAGCGGGAGTAGAGCAGTACTTC.